The clone carrying this T cell receptor beta chain came up many times. V was pared by 8 bases and J by 5 bases, with 11 bases of the junction left unmatched. The CDR3 length is 15 residues. Germline lookup yields CDR1 LNHDA and CDR2 SQIVND (reference sequence). This record belongs to a study of T cells in Graves' hyperthyroidism and ophthalmopathy. Looking at the study overall: Once the initial diagnosis was made, peripheral blood was obtained before any treatment.

Amplified TCR beta CDR3 regions came from RNA transcripts. First-round RT-PCR with HTBI primers amplified the TCR CDR3 region. TCRdb reprocessed the multiplex PCR reads via MiXCR and lists one record per CDR3 protein. The sample has 640,000 or so distinct CDR3 sequences, approximately 15% seen once; the top ten hold roughly 4.3%. Ophthalmopathy patients had moderate-to-severe active disease, CAS ≥3, NOSPECS ≥4, and disease duration under 3 months. In making diagnoses, clinical symptoms, serum thyroxine and TRAb, thyroid ultrasound and orbital computed tomography were all used. Source material for PBMCs was less than 12 ml fresh peripheral blood.

The TCR was taken from a middle-aged woman with Graves' ophthalmopathy. The J gene is TRBJ2-2, the V gene TRBV19; TRBD1 matches at 7 bases. The sample comprised blood. CDR3 sequence: CASEDSDRVTGELFF. The CDR3, as DNA: TGTGCCAGTGAGGACTCAGACAGGGTTACCGGGGAGCTGTTTTTT. Full variable domain (rest looked up from reference TRBV19 and TRBJ2-2): DGGITQSPKYLFRKEGQNVTLSCEQNLNHDAMYWYRQDPGQGLRLIYYSQIVNDFQKGDIAEGYSVSREKKESFPLTVTSAQKNPTAFYLCASEDSDRVTGELFFGEGSRLTVL.